The 30 T cell receptor beta chains in this list originate from one sample, sequenced in a study of beta chain features in type 1 diabetes. TCRB transcripts that were expressed got sequenced, as all of the isolated RNA had been reverse transcribed. Profiled with immunoSEQ multiplex PCR; TCRdb holds only in-frame clones, not every one. The table lists nearly 250,000 clones, around 65% of them singletons, with approximately 0.053% in the top ten. The sample taken for sequencing was naive CD4+ T cells from blood. These receptors were collected from a man aged 25-45 years in good health.

This chain joins TRBV13 and TRBJ1-2, with 9 bases fitting TRBD1. Looked up from germline, CDR1 is PRHDT and CDR2 is FYEKMQ (reference sequence). The CDR3 consists of 15 residues. The J segment lost 4 bases and the V segment lost 5 bases, leaving 8 bases of the junction unmatched. For the CDR3, the DNA is TGTGCCAGCAGCCCGACAGGGGGAAAGGGCTATGGCTACACCTTC. Amino acid sequence: CASSPTGGKGYGYTF.

V usage is TRBV28 and J usage is TRBJ2-5; D might be TRBD2 (5 bases). Germline assignment: CDR1 MDHEN and CDR2 SYDVKM. Trimming left V 5 bases short and J 1 base short, with 14 bases between. The CDR3 is made up of 15 amino acids. CDR3 residues: CASSLVAGGQETQYF. The CDR3 nucleotides are TGTGCCAGCAGTCTAGTCGCGGGTGGCCAAGAGACCCAGTACTTC.

This chain connects TRBV10-3 to TRBJ2-7; 11 nucleotides align to TRBD2. The V and J ends lost 6 bases and 6 bases, in that order; junction bases with no gene match: 10. The CDR3 is made up of 15 amino acids. Per the germline V gene, CDR1 is ENHRY and CDR2 is SYGVKD. The DNA for the CDR3 is TGTGCCATCAGCCCCATTCTAGCGGGAGGTTCCGAGCAGTACTTC. Translating it yields CAISPILAGGSEQYF.

The V gene is TRBV30, the J gene TRBJ2-5; D uncertain. Trimming took off 0 bases at V and 1 base at J, with 6 bases between the two ends. Germline lookup yields CDR1 GTSNPN and CDR2 SVGIG (reference sequence). The CDR3 consists of 13 residues. CDR3 protein: CAWSVQPQETQYF. CDR3 bases: TGTGCCTGGAGTGTACAGCCCCAAGAGACCCAGTACTTC.

The chain uses TRBV29-1 and TRBJ2-1; D is perhaps TRBD2 (6 bases). The ends were cut back, 5 bases at V and 9 bases at J, with 11 bases in the middle. This CDR3 is built from 11 residues. CDR1 SQVTM and CDR2 ANQGSEA come from the germline V gene. The CDR3 DNA reads as TGCAGCGTTTCTAGCGTCGGTGAGCAGTTCTTC. As protein: CSVSSVGEQFF.

The gene calls are TRBV30 and TRBJ1-5; D uncertain. V was trimmed by 5 bases and J by 2 bases, leaving 13 bases between them. The CDR3 covers 14 residues. CDR1 GTSNPN and CDR2 SVGIG come from the germline V gene (reference sequence). The CDR3 sequence is CAWSSDRGNQPQHF. CDR3 nucleotide sequence: TGTGCCTGGTCCTCCGATAGGGGCAATCAGCCCCAGCATTTT.

The CDR3 region is CATTTPRSSYNEQFF. CDR3 bases: TGTGCCACTACGACCCCCAGGAGCTCCTACAATGAGCAGTTCTTC. The chain employs TRBV19 and TRBJ2-1; D uncertain. V dropped 10 bases and J dropped 0 bases, with 16 bases sitting between them. The CDR3 has 15 residues. The V gene's germline CDR1 is LNHDA and CDR2 SQIVND (reference sequence).

This clone was seen a handful of times. This sequence joins TRBV30 and TRBJ1-1, with D perhaps TRBD1 (5 bases). The CDR3 consists of 15 residues. Germline-derived CDR1 and CDR2 are GTSNPN and SVGIG (reference sequence). Trimming took 2 bases from V and 4 from J, leaving 17 bases between them. CDR3 sequence: CAWSTGAGGSTEAFF. DNA for the CDR3: TGTGCCTGGAGTACAGGCGCCGGGGGAAGCACTGAAGCTTTCTTT.

This clone appeared a few times. The CDR3 DNA reads TGTGCCAGCAGTCCGGACAGGGTCTACGAGCAGTACTTC. Translating it yields CASSPDRVYEQYF. The chain is built from TRBV11-2 and TRBJ2-7; TRBD1 agrees at 8 bases. Germline CDR1 SGHAT, CDR2 FQNNGV. The V segment lost 6 bases and the J segment 3 bases; nucleotides outside the gene matches: 4. The CDR3 extends over 13 amino acids. The full variable domain, completed using reference TRBV11-2 and TRBJ2-7, is EAGVAQSPRYKIIEKRQSVAFWCNPISGHATLYWYQQILGQGPKLLIQFQNNGVVDDSQLPKDRFSAERLKGVDSTLKIQPAKLEDSAVYLCASSPDRVYEQYFGPGTRLTVT.

The rearrangement joins TRBV4-3 to TRBJ2-4, with D hard to call. V lost 0 bases and J lost 3, with 21 bases in between. Germline V CDR1 and CDR2: LGHNA, YSLEER. The CDR3 runs 19 residues. CDR3 in amino acids: CASSQDRGTSLKGKNIQYF. In nucleotides, the CDR3 is TGCGCCAGCAGCCAAGACCGAGGCACGAGTCTCAAGGGCAAAAACATTCAGTACTTC.

The V call is TRBV5-1, the J call TRBJ2-3; D might be TRBD1 (5 bases). The CDR3 has 13 amino acids. The germline V gene has CDR1 SGHRS and CDR2 YFSETQ. Trimming left V 2 bases short and J 9 bases short, with 13 bases between. The CDR3 sequence is CASSLSREGTQYF. In DNA, the CDR3 is TGCGCCAGCAGCTTAAGCAGGGAAGGAACGCAGTATTTT.

V usage is TRBV30 and J usage is TRBJ2-1; TRBD1 or TRBD2 may be the D gene (5 bases each). Germline lookup yields CDR1 GTSNPN and CDR2 SVGIG (reference sequence). The CDR3 consists of 14 residues. With 2 bases removed from V and 4 bases from J, the gap between germline ends came to 12 bases. Written as DNA, the CDR3 is TGTGCCTGGAGTTTGTTGGGGGAGTACAATGAGCAGTTCTTC. Protein: CAWSLLGEYNEQFF.

The gene calls are TRBV29-1 and TRBJ2-1, with TRBD2 identical over 14 bases. The CDR3 consists of 14 residues. V lost 7 bases, J lost 9 bases, and 8 bases stayed unmatched. Germline CDR1 and CDR2: SQVTM and ANQGSEA. The DNA of the CDR3 is TGCAGCGCATCGACTAGCGGGGGGGCCCGTGAGCAGTTCTTC. Protein: CSASTSGGAREQFF.

This chain connects TRBV7-2 to TRBJ2-3; D is unclear. The ends were cut back, 7 bases at V and 2 bases at J, with 16 bases in the middle. This CDR3 spans 15 amino acids. Germline-derived CDR1 and CDR2 are SGHTA and FQGNSA. CDR3 nucleotide sequence: TGTGCCAGCACTCCACGTCGGGCAAACACAGATACGCAGTATTTT. Its translation: CASTPRRANTDTQYF.

This clone was counted a few times. The chain joins TRBV29-1 to TRBJ2-5; D may be TRBD1 or TRBD2 (5 bases each). The germline CDR1 and CDR2 sequences are SQVTM and ANQGSEA. The CDR3 sequence is 12 residues long. Trimming stripped 2 bases from V and 5 bases from J, with 9 bases between. The CDR3 spells CSVEWGSETQYF. The CDR3, as DNA: TGCAGCGTTGAATGGGGGAGCGAGACCCAGTACTTC.

This chain uses TRBV6-1 with TRBJ2-6, with D unclear. CDR1 MNHNS and CDR2 SASEGT come from the germline V gene. V was pared by 7 bases and J by 0 bases, with 10 bases between. The CDR3 is 15 amino acids. CDR3 DNA sequence: TGTGCCAGCACATCGAGGTCCTCTGGGGCCAACGTCCTGACTTTC. Translating gives CASTSRSSGANVLTF.

J is TRBJ2-4 and V is TRBV7-6, with D hard to call. Germline CDR1 is SGHVS and CDR2 is FNYEAQ. V was shortened by 5 bases and J by 0 bases, with 11 bases between the two germline ends. The CDR3 spans 15 residues. The CDR3 loop is CASSPLGIAKNIQYF. The DNA of the CDR3 is TGTGCCAGCAGCCCCCTTGGGATAGCCAAAAACATTCAGTACTTC.

The chain employs TRBV5-1 and TRBJ2-2, with TRBD1 identical over 9 bases. This CDR3 is built from 16 residues. Germline V gives CDR1 SGHRS, CDR2 YFSETQ. J gave up 3 bases and V 4 bases, and 7 bases lay outside the gene matches. The CDR3 region has the DNA TGCGCCAGCAGCCCGTTCTGGACAGGGGACACCGGGGAGCTGTTTTTT. It yields the protein CASSPFWTGDTGELFF.

The rearrangement joins TRBV15 to TRBJ2-7; a weak D match, TRBD2 (5 bases). Trimming removed 0 bases at V and 1 base at J, with 10 bases between. This CDR3 comprises 15 residues. Germline lookup yields CDR1 LNHNV and CDR2 YYDKDF (reference sequence). In DNA form, the CDR3 reads TGTGCCACCAGCAGAGATCCGGGAATTTCCTACGAGCAGTACTTC. The encoded protein is CATSRDPGISYEQYF.

CDR3 nucleotide sequence: TGTGCCAGCAGCTTAATGTCTACTCAGAACACTGAAGCTTTCTTT. Its protein is CASSLMSTQNTEAFF. This rearrangement joins TRBV7-9 to TRBJ1-1; D remains ambiguous. CDR1 and CDR2 from the germline V gene are SEHNR and FQNEAQ (reference sequence). The length of the CDR3 is 15 residues. The germline V and J ends were trimmed by 2 bases and 1 base, with 11 bases remaining between them.

The gene calls are TRBV30 and TRBJ1-5; D is uncertain. CDR1 and CDR2 from the germline V gene are GTSNPN and SVGIG (reference sequence). The CDR3 contains 13 residues. The ends were cut back, 0 bases at V and 4 bases at J, with 7 bases in the middle. CDR3 in amino acids: CAWSVQWNQPQHF. DNA of the CDR3: TGTGCCTGGAGTGTACAGTGGAATCAGCCCCAGCATTTT.

The chain recombines TRBV23-1 with TRBJ2-2; D possibly uses TRBD1 or TRBD2 (7 bases each). TRBV23-1 is placed among ORFs of uncertain function. Between the trimmed V and J ends, which lost 5 bases and 4 bases, there was a span of 17 bases. The CDR3 length is 16 residues. The CDR3 here is CASSGQAIAGTGELFF. The CDR3 DNA reads as TGCGCCAGCAGTGGACAGGCTATAGCGGGCACCGGGGAGCTGTTTTTT.

Regarding this clone: The same CDR3 can be traced to other DNA sequences in this sample. The chain carries TRBV9 and TRBJ2-1, with D uncertain. V was cut by 0 bases and J by 2 bases, with 3 bases left in between. The CDR3 contains 13 residues. Germline V gives CDR1 SGDLS, CDR2 YYNGEE. The CDR3: CASSVGAYNEQFF. The CDR3, as DNA: TGTGCCAGCAGCGTAGGTGCCTACAATGAGCAGTTCTTC.

The chain is built from TRBV9 and TRBJ2-1, with D maybe TRBD1 (5 bases). This CDR3 is built from 15 residues. Germline V gives CDR1 SGDLS, CDR2 YYNGEE. V was cut by 0 bases and J by 6 bases, with 13 bases left in between. The CDR3 is CASSVGTTSANEQFF. CDR3 nucleotide sequence: TGTGCCAGCAGCGTAGGGACAACGTCTGCCAATGAGCAGTTCTTC.

The chain joins TRBV30 to TRBJ1-2; 10 bases line up with TRBD1. In germline, CDR1 is GTSNPN, CDR2 SVGIG (reference sequence). The CDR3 contains 15 residues. V shed 4 bases and J 4 bases; nucleotides not matched to a gene: 9. CDR3 sequence reads: CAWKTGTGDFYGYTF. DNA of the CDR3: TGTGCCTGGAAGACCGGGACAGGGGACTTCTATGGCTACACCTTC.

This clone was recorded once. V is TRBV25-1 and J is TRBJ2-5, with 7 nucleotides matching TRBD2. The CDR3 totals 13 residues. Germline CDR1 reads MGHDK; CDR2 reads SYGVNS. Trimming at V came to 5 bases and at J to 3 bases, leaving 3 bases not matched to a gene. CDR3 in amino acids: CASSMAGEETQYF. CDR3 sequence (DNA): TGTGCCAGCAGTATGGCGGGGGAAGAGACCCAGTACTTC.

The chain has TRBV4-3 and TRBJ2-1, with D possibly being TRBD2 (5 bases). V was trimmed by 0 bases and J by 13 bases, leaving 16 bases between them. In germline, CDR1 is LGHNA, CDR2 YSLEER. This CDR3 has 14 residues. The CDR3 DNA sequence: TGCGCCAGCAGCCAAGATACGCAAGGAGGTTATCAGTTCTTC. As protein: CASSQDTQGGYQFF.

The genes are TRBV10-3 and TRBJ2-5; tentatively, D is TRBD2 (6 bases). Germline V gene sequence: CDR1 ENHRY, CDR2 SYGVKD. V was trimmed by 8 bases and J by 5 bases, leaving 18 bases between them. CDR3 length equals 14 residues. This CDR3 reads CAIRPEGGWETQYF. CDR3 nucleotides: TGTGCCATCCGTCCGGAGGGAGGATGGGAGACCCAGTACTTC.

This clone was seen a single time. Here the CDR3 DNA reads TGCGCCAGCAGCTATGGGACAGGGACCAAAAACATTCAGTACTTC. The encoded protein is CASSYGTGTKNIQYF. The chain combines TRBV5-1 with TRBJ2-4; 9 nucleotides match TRBD1. The germline CDR1 and CDR2 sequences are SGHRS and YFSETQ. The V gene end was trimmed by 3 bases and the J gene end by 2 bases; junction bases not matched to a gene: 3. The CDR3 totals 15 residues. Full variable domain (outside the CDR3, taken from reference TRBV5-1 and TRBJ2-4): KAGVTQTPRYLIKTRGQQVTLSCSPISGHRSVSWYQQTPGQGLQFLFEYFSETQRNKGNFPGRFSGRQFSNSRSEMNVSTLELGDSALYLCASSYGTGTKNIQYFGAGTRLSVL.

Only a few counts were recorded for this clone. The V call is TRBV18, the J call TRBJ2-5; unclear D gene. The germline gives CDR1 KGHSH, CDR2 LQKENI. Trimming removed 2 bases from V and 5 bases from J, with 9 bases in between. This CDR3 has 13 amino acids. The CDR3 loop is CASSPDQPETQYF. The CDR3 coding sequence is TGTGCCAGCTCACCAGACCAACCGGAGACCCAGTACTTC.